Below, one T cell receptor beta chain is given with its context. This CDR3 has 15 amino acids. Germline V gene lookup returns CDR1 MNHEY and CDR2 SMNVEV (reference sequence). V lost 8 bases and J 3 bases, leaving 20 bases between the germline ends. This sample is drawn from a study of technical replicates of blood from four donors. This table comes from immunoSEQ multiplex PCR, and its TCRdb copy is limited to in-frame clones, with some not included. Of around 80,000 clones in the sample, roughly 98% were seen once. The V gene is TRBV27, the J gene TRBJ2-7, with D possibly TRBD1 on 6 matching bases. The specimen sequenced was T cells isolated from PBMCs. The source of this sequence is a human donor in good health. CDR3 nucleotides: TGTGCCAGCGGACTTGACAGGACGAAGGGCTACGAGCAGTACTTC. Protein: CASGLDRTKGYEQYF.